This passage covers 4 T cell receptor beta chains from one sample sequenced in a study of CD8 T cells in Susac syndrome. An amount of RNA that ranged from roughly 0.5 to 1 ug was reverse transcribed with random hexamers. One entry per CDR3 protein, called by TCRdb with MiXCR from the immunoSEQ multiplex PCR reads. The table lists hundreds of thousands of distinct CDR3 sequences, roughly 93% of them singletons, with around 0.15% in the top ten. Sequenced material: CD4+ T cells from PBMCs. These TCRs come from a human donor with Susac syndrome.

This chain uses TRBV4-3 with TRBJ2-5; D is uncertain. Between the trimmed V and J ends, which lost 2 bases and 4 bases, there was a span of 8 bases. Germline V gives CDR1 LGHNA, CDR2 YSLEER. The CDR3 runs to 13 residues. CDR3 in DNA: TGCGCCAGCAGCCAACAGGAGCGAGAGACCCAGTACTTC. Its protein is CASSQQERETQYF.

The V and J genes are TRBV19 and TRBJ1-5; D not certain. The CDR3 length is 14 residues. Per the germline V gene, CDR1 is LNHDA and CDR2 is SQIVND (reference sequence). Trimming pared 7 bases from V and 2 bases from J, leaving 12 bases between. The CDR3 here is CASNRGSGNQPQHF. The CDR3 DNA sequence: TGTGCCAGTAATCGGGGTTCGGGCAATCAGCCCCAGCATTTT.

This sequence joins TRBV5-1 and TRBJ1-2; D is possibly TRBD1 (6 bases). This CDR3 has 14 amino acids. Trimming removed 0 bases at V and 4 bases at J, with 10 bases between. Germline V CDR1 and CDR2: SGHRS, YFSETQ. The CDR3 DNA sequence: TGCGCCAGCAGCTTGGGTGGGGGCGGCTATGGCTACACCTTC. The encoded protein is CASSLGGGGYGYTF.

DNA of the CDR3: TGCGCCAGCAGCCAAGATAAGGGCCACTCCGCTTTCTTT. It is translated as CASSQDKGHSAFF. The chain joins TRBV4-3 to TRBJ1-1; D gene unclear. The CDR3 spans 13 residues. Germline V CDR1 and CDR2: LGHNA, YSLEER. V lost 0 bases and J lost 11, with 13 bases in between.